This T cell receptor beta chain stems from a study of a mutant IDH1 vaccine in newly diagnosed glioma. For the study at large: Receipt of radiotherapy, temozolomide, or both preceded the study, and most received both.

Indicated time point: week 47, end of study. Every single dose of the vaccine, 300 ug of mutant IDH1 20-mer peptide, came with topical imiquimod. The CDR3 has 21 amino acids. V lost 0 bases and J 1 base, leaving 25 bases between the germline ends. Germline assignment: CDR1 SGDLS and CDR2 YYNGEE. Worth noting for this clone: Its target is unknown.

Sequencing used immunoSEQ multiplex PCR; TCRdb keeps in-frame clones, though not all of them. The sample holds about 67,000 clones; roughly 87% are singletons and the top ten take about 4%. The V call is TRBV9, the J call TRBJ2-2; perhaps D is TRBD1 or TRBD2 (7 bases each). The origin of this receptor is a man aged 30-40 years with glioma. The sample here was PBMCs, taken from a glioma patient whose treatment included an IDH1 peptide vaccine. The CDR3 sequence: CASSVVSWGEGQQLNTGELFF. CDR3 nucleotide sequence: TGTGCCAGCAGCGTAGTATCTTGGGGGGAGGGACAGCAATTGAACACCGGGGAGCTGTTTTTT.